This T cell receptor (beta chain) was captured by sequencing in a study of shared clonotypes between healthy human individuals. Looking at the study overall: For every donor, three CD4 naive, three CD4 memory, two CD8 naive and one CD8 memory plates were used. Study-wide findings and caveats: Among donors, sharing of clonotypes was expected to be affected by sequencing depth. Naive subsets generally exceeded memory subsets in estimated richness. Some naive CD4 clonotypes, approximately 4.5%, turned up in common across a few donors.

TCRdb's copy holds only in-frame clones and misses some; the assay was immunoSEQ multiplex PCR. The table has over 2 million clones, 85% to 95% seen once. CDR3 length equals 15 residues. Per the germline V gene, CDR1 is SGHRS and CDR2 is YFSETQ. With V trimmed by 4 bases and J by 6 bases, 9 bases remained unmatched. Worth noting for this clone: Its antigen is not known.

The V and J genes are TRBV5-1 and TRBJ2-7; 11 bases line up with TRBD1. The sequencing input was naive CD4+ T cells from PBMCs. This sample's subset: CD45RA+ positively selected. The clonotype was recovered from a young man in good health. Some clones in this sample may be carry-over from other donors' samples. The DNA of the CDR3 is TGCGCCAGCAGCATGACCCGGGACAGGGGGTCCGAGCAGTACTTC. It encodes CASSMTRDRGSEQYF.